This T cell receptor beta chain was sequenced in a study of cytomegalovirus exposure and HLA in healthy donors. To note about this clone: Its antigen is still unknown.

Findings and caveats of the study: As immune exposure information, only CMV serostatus was available. It was approximately 150 TCR beta chains that were listed as cytomegalovirus-associated. Judged likely to be a sequencing artifact was a cluster of highly shared sequence variants.

The PCR used 60 Vbeta and 13 Jbeta primers. Authors' processing steps: Later, 75 million to 100 million unique TCR beta chains were counted in an analysis, and some 11 million of them were shared. TCRdb's table, derived via immunoSEQ multiplex PCR, lists solely in-frame clones and lacks some. That table is the source of V, J and clone size, and D and trimming were worked out from the DNA. Of about 160,000 clones detected, roughly 80% appear once; the ten largest clones hold about 0.77%. CDR1 is SGHTA and CDR2 is FQGTGA in the germline V gene. This CDR3 is built from 13 residues. Between the trimmed V and J ends, which lost 8 bases and 5 bases, there was a span of 14 bases.

The clonotype originates from a woman aged 18 to 35 in good health and CMV-seronegative. The rearrangement uses TRBV7-3 and TRBJ2-3; D possibly corresponds to TRBD2 (5 bases). The sample comprised PBMCs. Written as DNA, the CDR3 is TGTGCCAGCGGCCCGGGAATACAAGATACGCAGTATTTT. It encodes CASGPGIQDTQYF.